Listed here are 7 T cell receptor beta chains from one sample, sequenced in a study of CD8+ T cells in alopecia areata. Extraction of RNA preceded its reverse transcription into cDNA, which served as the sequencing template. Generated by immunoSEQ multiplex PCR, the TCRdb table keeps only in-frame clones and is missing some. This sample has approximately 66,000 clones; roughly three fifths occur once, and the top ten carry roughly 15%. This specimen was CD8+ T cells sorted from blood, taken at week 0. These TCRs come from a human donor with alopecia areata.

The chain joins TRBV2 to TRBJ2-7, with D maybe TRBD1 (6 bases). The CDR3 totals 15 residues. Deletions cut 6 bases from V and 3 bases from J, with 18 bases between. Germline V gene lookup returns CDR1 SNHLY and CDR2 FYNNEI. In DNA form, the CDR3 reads TGTGCCAGCAGAGAGGCAACGGGACAACTCTACGAGCAGTACTTC. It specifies CASREATGQLYEQYF.

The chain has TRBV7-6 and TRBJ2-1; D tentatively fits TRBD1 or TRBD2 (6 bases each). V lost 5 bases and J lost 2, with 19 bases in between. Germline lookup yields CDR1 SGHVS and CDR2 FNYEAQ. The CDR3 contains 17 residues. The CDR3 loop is CASSQSPGAGTYNEQFF. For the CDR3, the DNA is TGTGCCAGCAGCCAGAGTCCGGGGGCAGGGACCTACAATGAGCAGTTCTTC.

As DNA, the CDR3 is TGTGCCAGCATCCCGCGGGATAGCAATCAGCCCCAGCATTTT. Protein sequence: CASIPRDSNQPQHF. The J gene is TRBJ1-5, the V gene TRBV5-6; D not resolved. CDR1 and CDR2 from the germline V gene are SGHDT and YYEEEE. The CDR3 sequence is 14 residues long. Trimming took off 6 bases at V and 0 bases at J, with 10 bases between the two ends.

CDR3 amino acids: CASSSISTVPNYGYTF. The CDR3 DNA reads as TGTGCCAGCAGCTCGATCTCGACAGTCCCTAACTATGGCTACACCTTC. The chain links TRBV5-6 to TRBJ1-2; TRBD1 is a possible D gene (5 bases). This CDR3 has 16 amino acids. Germline V gene sequence: CDR1 SGHDT, CDR2 YYEEEE. Trimming shortened V by 3 bases and J by 0 bases, and 15 bases separated the two germline ends. Complete variable domain (other parts from reference TRBV5-6 and TRBJ1-2): DAGVTQSPTHLIKTRGQQVTLRCSPKSGHDTVSWYQQALGQGPQFIFQYYEEEERQRGNFPDRFSGHQFPNYSSELNVNALLLGDSALYLCASSSISTVPNYGYTFGSGTRLTVV.

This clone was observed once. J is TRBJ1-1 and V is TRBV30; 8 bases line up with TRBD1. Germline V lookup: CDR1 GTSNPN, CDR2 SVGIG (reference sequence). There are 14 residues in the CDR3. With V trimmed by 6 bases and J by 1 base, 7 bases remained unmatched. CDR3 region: CACGQGPTNTEAFF. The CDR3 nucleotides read TGTGCCTGCGGACAGGGTCCCACGAACACTGAAGCTTTCTTT.

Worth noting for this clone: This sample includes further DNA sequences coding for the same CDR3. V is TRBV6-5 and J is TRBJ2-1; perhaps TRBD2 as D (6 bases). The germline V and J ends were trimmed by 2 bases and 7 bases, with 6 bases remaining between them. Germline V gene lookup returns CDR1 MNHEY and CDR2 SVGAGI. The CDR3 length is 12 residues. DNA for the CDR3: TGTGCCAGCAGTTACGGGGGGAATGAGCAGTTCTTC. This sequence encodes CASSYGGNEQFF.

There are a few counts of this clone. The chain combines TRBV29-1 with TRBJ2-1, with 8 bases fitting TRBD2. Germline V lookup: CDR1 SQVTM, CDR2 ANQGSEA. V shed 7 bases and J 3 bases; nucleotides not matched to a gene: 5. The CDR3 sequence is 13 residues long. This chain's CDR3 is CSGRGVNYNEQFF. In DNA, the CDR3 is TGCAGCGGGCGGGGGGTGAACTACAATGAGCAGTTCTTC.